The 2 T cell receptor beta chains presented below share a single source sample, sequenced in a study of OX40 agonist ivuxolimab in advanced cancers. Data came from immunoSEQ multiplex PCR; TCRdb stores just in-frame clones and leaves some out. The top ten clones hold about 6% of a sample with around 60,000 clones, 77% of them seen once. This specimen consisted of CD4+ or CD8+ T cells sorted from blood, obtained in a trial of the OX40 agonist ivuxolimab. Source of these receptors: an adult with an advanced solid tumor such as melanoma, head and neck, liver or kidney cancer.

This clone has only a few counts. This sequence joins TRBV4-3 and TRBJ1-4; D unresolved. The ends were cut back, 1 base at V and 4 bases at J, with 10 bases in the middle. Germline V gene lookup returns CDR1 LGHNA and CDR2 YSLEER. This CDR3 is built from 15 residues. The CDR3, as DNA: TGCGCCAGCAGCCAAGGAAACCACCTTAATGAAAAACTGTTTTTT. Protein product: CASSQGNHLNEKLFF.

The chain employs TRBV20-1 and TRBJ2-5; D is unresolved. Trimming left V 8 bases short and J 1 base short, with 8 bases between. The length of the CDR3 is 11 residues. In germline, CDR1 is DFQATT, CDR2 SNEGSKA (reference sequence). CDR3 nucleotides: TGCAGTTTATTATCCCAAGAGACCCAGTACTTC. Its protein is CSLLSQETQYF.